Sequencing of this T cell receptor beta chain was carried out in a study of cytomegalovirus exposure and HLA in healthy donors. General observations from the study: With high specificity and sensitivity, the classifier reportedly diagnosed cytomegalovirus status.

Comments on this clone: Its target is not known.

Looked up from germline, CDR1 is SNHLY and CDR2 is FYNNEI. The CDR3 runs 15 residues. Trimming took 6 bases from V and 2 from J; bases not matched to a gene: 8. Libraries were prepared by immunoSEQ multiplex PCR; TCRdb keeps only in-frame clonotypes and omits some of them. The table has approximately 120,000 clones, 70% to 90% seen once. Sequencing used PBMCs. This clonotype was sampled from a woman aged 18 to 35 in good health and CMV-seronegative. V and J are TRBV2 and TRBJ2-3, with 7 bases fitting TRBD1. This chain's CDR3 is CASSKNGQATDTQYF. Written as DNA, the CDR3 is TGTGCCAGCAGCAAAAACGGACAGGCCACAGATACGCAGTATTTT.